This T cell receptor beta chain was recorded in a study of CD8 T cells in ankylosing spondylitis. Trimming removed 6 bases from V and 11 bases from J, with 20 bases in between. The CDR3 length is 13 residues. Looked up from germline, CDR1 is DFQATT and CDR2 is SNEGSKA (reference sequence). General observations from the study: Seemingly distinctive of ankylosing spondylitis blood was a TCR beta motif formed by eight highly homologous variants. In synovial fluid and blood from reactive arthritis, some motif variants were previously reported. Clones linked to disease were reported to show significant enrichment in matched ankylosing spondylitis synovial fluid.

The table lists this clonotype with a few counts. As yet, its antigen is unknown. By quantitative 5'-RACE with molecular barcodes, the TCR beta libraries were made. In TCRdb, the 5' RACE reads were re-called with MiXCR into one record per CDR3 protein. The data hold 350,000 or so distinct CDR3 sequences, with 14% to 15% observed a single time. The receptor's source is a male donor with ankylosing spondylitis or in good health (not recorded which). The sequenced material came from blood, either unsorted or a sorted T cell fraction (not recorded which). The rearrangement links TRBV20-1 to TRBJ1-5, with D hard to call. The CDR3 DNA follows: TGCAGTGCCACGCAGGACGGCGGAAACACCCAGCATTTT. Its protein product is CSATQDGGNTQHF.